This TCR beta chain emerged from a study of shared clonotypes between healthy human individuals. Germline-derived CDR1 and CDR2 are SGHRS and YFSETQ. The CDR3 sequence is 16 residues long. V shed 4 bases, J shed 7 bases, and the junction held 11 bases outside the gene matches. Whole-study results and caveats: Since donors were few, the genetic and exposure-history diversity represented was limited. The sole specimen, blood, was sampled, and tissue repertoires likely differ.

The donors were all Caucasian adults (living in Nashville, Tennessee). Notes on this clone: The antigen remains undetermined.

Assay used: immunoSEQ multiplex PCR; TCRdb lists only in-frame clones, some missing. The sample has some 450,000 clones, more than 70% seen once. The rearrangement uses TRBV5-1 and TRBJ1-4; 9 nucleotides align to TRBD1. The TCR originated in a woman aged 40 to 49 in good health. Some clones in this sample may be carry-over from other donors' samples. What was sequenced was PBMCs. CDR3 in DNA: TGCGCCAGCAGCGCTAACCCGGGACAGGGTGGTGAAAAACTGTTTTTT. This sequence encodes CASSANPGQGGEKLFF.